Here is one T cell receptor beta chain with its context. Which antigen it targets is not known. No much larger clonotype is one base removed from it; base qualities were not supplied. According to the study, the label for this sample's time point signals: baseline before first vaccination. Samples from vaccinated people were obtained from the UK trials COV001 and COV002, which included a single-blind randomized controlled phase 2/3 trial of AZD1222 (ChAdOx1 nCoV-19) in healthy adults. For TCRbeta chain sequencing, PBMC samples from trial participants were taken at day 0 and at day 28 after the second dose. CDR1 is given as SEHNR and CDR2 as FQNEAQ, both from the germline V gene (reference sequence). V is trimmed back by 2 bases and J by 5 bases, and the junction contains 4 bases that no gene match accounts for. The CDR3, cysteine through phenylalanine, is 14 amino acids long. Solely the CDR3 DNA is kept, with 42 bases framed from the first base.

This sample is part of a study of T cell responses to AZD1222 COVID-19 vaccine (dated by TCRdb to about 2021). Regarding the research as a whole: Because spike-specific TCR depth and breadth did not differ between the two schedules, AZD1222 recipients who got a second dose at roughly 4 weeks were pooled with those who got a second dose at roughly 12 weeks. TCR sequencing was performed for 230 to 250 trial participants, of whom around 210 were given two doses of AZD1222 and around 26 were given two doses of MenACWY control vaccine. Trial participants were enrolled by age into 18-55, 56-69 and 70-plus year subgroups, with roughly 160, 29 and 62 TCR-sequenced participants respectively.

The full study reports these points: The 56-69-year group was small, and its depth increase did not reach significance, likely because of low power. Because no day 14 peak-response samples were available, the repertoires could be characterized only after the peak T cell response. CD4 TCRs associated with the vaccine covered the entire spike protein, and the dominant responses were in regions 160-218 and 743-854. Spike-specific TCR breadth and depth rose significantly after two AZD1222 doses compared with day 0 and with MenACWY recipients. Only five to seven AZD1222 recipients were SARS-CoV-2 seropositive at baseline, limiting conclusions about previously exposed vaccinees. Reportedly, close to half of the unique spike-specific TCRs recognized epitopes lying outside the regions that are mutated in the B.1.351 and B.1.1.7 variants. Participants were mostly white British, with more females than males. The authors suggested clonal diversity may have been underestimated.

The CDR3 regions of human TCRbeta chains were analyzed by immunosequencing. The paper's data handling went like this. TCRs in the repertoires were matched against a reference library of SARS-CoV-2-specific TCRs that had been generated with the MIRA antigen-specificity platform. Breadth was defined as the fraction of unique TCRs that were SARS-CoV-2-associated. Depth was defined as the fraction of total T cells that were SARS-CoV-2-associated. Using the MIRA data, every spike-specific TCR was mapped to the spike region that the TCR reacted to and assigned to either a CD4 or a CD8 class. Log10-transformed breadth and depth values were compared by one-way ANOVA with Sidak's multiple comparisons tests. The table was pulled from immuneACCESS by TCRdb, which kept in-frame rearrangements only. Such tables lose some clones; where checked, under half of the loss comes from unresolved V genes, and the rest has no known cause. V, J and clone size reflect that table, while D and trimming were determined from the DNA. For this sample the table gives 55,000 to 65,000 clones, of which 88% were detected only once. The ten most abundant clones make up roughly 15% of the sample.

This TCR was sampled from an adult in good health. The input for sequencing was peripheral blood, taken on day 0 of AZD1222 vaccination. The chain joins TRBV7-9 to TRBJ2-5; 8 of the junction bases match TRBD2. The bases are TGTGCCAGCAGCTTACCGCGGGGGGCCGAGACCCAGTACTTC. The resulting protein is CASSLPRGAETQYF.